This T cell receptor beta chain was sequenced during a study of regulatory T cells in long-lasting Graves disease. Time point defined: newly diagnosed GD, antithyroid drugs for less than 3 months. RNA extracted from PBMCs served as the sequencing template. This clonotype has ten or more counts. Germline V gives CDR1 KGHSH, CDR2 LQKENI. The CDR3 loop spans 15 amino acids. V trimming: 3 bases; J trimming: 2 bases; junction bases outside the gene matches: 5. CDR3-region Arm-PCR and iRepertoire HTBI primers produced the TCR beta libraries. TCRdb reanalysed the multiplex PCR reads using MiXCR and keeps one entry per CDR3 protein. The sample contains 510,000 or so distinct CDR3 sequences, about 12% of which appear only once. The same sample was also used in a study of T cells in Graves' hyperthyroidism and ophthalmopathy. From that second work: Patients having uncontrolled infection, another autoimmune disease, pregnancy or lactation were not included. With the HTBI primer set, the TCR CDR3 went through a first round of RT-PCR. Among clonotypes expanded in thyroid above 0.001, most were also found in blood.

The receptor's source is a woman aged 25 to 39 with Graves disease. The J gene is TRBJ2-3, the V gene TRBV18; 7 bases align to TRBD2. The source material was peripheral blood mononuclear cells (PBMCs), sampled at new diagnosis, from a patient treated with antithyroid drugs. The chain's CDR3 is CASSPSGIVTDTQYF. CDR3 DNA sequence: TGTGCCAGCTCACCCAGCGGGATAGTCACAGATACGCAGTATTTT.